This T cell receptor (beta chain) was recorded in a study of OX40 agonist ivuxolimab in advanced cancers. In terms of the full investigation: Ivuxolimab was a fully human IgG2 agonistic monoclonal antibody targeting the costimulatory receptor OX40 (CD134). Intravenous ivuxolimab was administered to patients every 2 weeks at six dose levels: 0.01, 0.1, 0.3, 1.5, 3 and 10 mg/kg. Among the roughly 52 dose-escalation patients, some 19 had hepatocellular carcinoma, some 15 melanoma, 9 renal cell carcinoma and 9 head and neck cancer. The dose-escalation cohort was 80% to 90% male with a mean age of about 60 years, ranging from roughly 20 to 80. Patients were allowed to have had prior anti-PD-1, anti-PD-L1 or anti-CTLA-4 therapy, and approximately 37% of the dose-escalation patients had been treated with checkpoint inhibitors. Partial responses were achieved by three dose-escalation patients, of whom one had hepatocellular carcinoma and two had cutaneous melanoma. The purpose of peripheral TCRbeta sequencing was to test whether ivuxolimab changed TCR sequence diversity and led to clonal T-cell expansion. The monotherapy dose-escalation portion (N of about 49 patients) of the phase I ivuxolimab trial is reported in the paper.

Turning to this clone: No antigen is known for it. Within one base of it there is no much larger clone, and no base qualities were kept.

Patients with a history of autoimmune disease or receiving systemic immunosuppression were excluded from the trial. Peripheral blood for TCR sequencing was collected from all dose cohorts at baseline, on cycle 4 day 1, and on cycle 7 day 1. The samples were drawn from a first-in-human, open-label, multicenter phase I dose-escalation trial of ivuxolimab. The trial enrolled adults with locally advanced or metastatic head and neck squamous cell, hepatocellular, melanoma or renal cell carcinoma. CD4+ and CD8+ T cells were sorted separately from peripheral blood before TCR sequencing. To sequence the TCRbeta CDR3 region, genomic DNA was isolated from the sorted cells. The immunoSEQ Assay was used for sequencing of TCRbeta CDR3 regions. Entries here come from immuneACCESS through TCRdb and include only in-frame sequences with V and J called. Some clones fail to appear in such tables; in the studies checked, an unresolved V gene covers under half of the shortfall, and the cause of the remainder is unknown. The sample includes under 85,000 clones, with approximately 88% observed a single time. The ten largest clones take up approximately 7.2% of the sample.

CDR1 SGHTS and CDR2 YDEGEE are derived from the germline V gene. The CDR3 numbers 14 residues from cysteine through phenylalanine. The kept DNA is CDR3 alone, 42 bases in frame from the first base. The junction carries 15 bases between V and J, which are trimmed by 1 base and 8 bases respectively. Broader findings and caveats from the paper: Low levels of normalized T-cell clonal expansion were also shown by some nonresponding patients. Partial responders in the 0.1-3.0 mg/kg groups had among the lowest normalized peripheral clonal expansion, especially among CD8+ T cells. On average, CD8+ T cells showed more expanded clones than CD4+ T cells after ivuxolimab. At doses of 0.1 to 3.0 mg/kg, clonal expansion of both CD4+ and CD8+ T cells in blood was seen between baseline and week 6. The antigen specificity of the peripheral T cells that underwent clonal expansion was not determined.

The clonotype originates from an adult with an advanced solid tumor such as melanoma, head and neck, liver or kidney cancer. The source material was CD4+ or CD8+ T cells sorted from blood, sampled in a trial of the OX40 agonist ivuxolimab. The rearranged chain carries TRBV5-8 and TRBJ1-2; there is no confident call for the D gene. CDR3 reads: CASSLYEVAWGYTF. The DNA reads TGTGCCAGCAGCTTGTATGAGGTTGCGTGGGGCTACACCTTC.